The next 30 T cell receptor beta chains were all read from a single sample in a study of T cell changes during pregnancy in multiple sclerosis. Some clones are missing from TCRdb's copy, which holds only in-frame ones; the method was immunoSEQ multiplex PCR. The repertoire includes some 80,000 clones, about 93% of them detected once, and roughly 0.14% sits in the top ten. The specimen was CD4+ T cells from peripheral blood mononuclear cells, collected after pregnancy. Receptors were obtained from a female donor with multiple sclerosis, enrolled in a pregnancy study.

The genes are TRBV11-1 and TRBJ2-1; no reliable D call. Germline V gene lookup returns CDR1 SGHAT and CDR2 FQDESV (reference sequence). With 5 bases removed from V and 3 bases from J, the gap between germline ends came to 14 bases. The CDR3 covers 15 residues. The CDR3: CASSPSSLFYNEQFF. The CDR3 bases are TGTGCCAGCAGCCCGTCGTCACTCTTCTACAATGAGCAGTTCTTC.

The chain uses TRBV28 and TRBJ1-2; weak D call: TRBD1 (5 bases). This CDR3 is built from 15 residues. V dropped 5 bases and J dropped 8 bases, with 21 bases sitting between them. CDR1 and CDR2 from the germline V gene are MDHEN and SYDVKM. The CDR3 is CASSPTGFGMGGYTF. In nucleotides, the CDR3 is TGTGCCAGCAGTCCTACAGGCTTTGGTATGGGGGGCTACACCTTC.

The chain recombines TRBV28 with TRBJ2-5, with D perhaps matching TRBD1 (5 bases). Germline loops: CDR1 MDHEN, CDR2 SYDVKM. This CDR3 has 14 amino acids. The germline V and J ends were trimmed by 4 bases and 5 bases, with 14 bases remaining between them. This chain's CDR3 is CASSSRQPPETQYF. The CDR3 nucleotides are TGTGCCAGCAGTTCCAGACAGCCACCTGAGACCCAGTACTTC.

CDR3 region: CASSLGGTDNEQFF. In DNA form, the CDR3 reads TGTGCCAGCAGTTTAGGCGGGACTGACAATGAGCAGTTCTTC. This rearrangement joins TRBV28 to TRBJ2-1, with D perhaps TRBD2 (6 bases). CDR3 length equals 14 residues. Trimming pared 2 bases from V and 5 bases from J, leaving 10 bases between. Germline CDR1 is MDHEN and CDR2 is SYDVKM.

This clone was observed a single time. The chain joins TRBV5-4 to TRBJ2-3, with 8 nucleotides matching TRBD1. The CDR3 has 15 residues. Trimming cost V 4 bases and J 1 base; bases outside gene matches: 5. Germline V gives CDR1 SGHNT, CDR2 YYREEE (reference sequence). DNA of the CDR3: TGTGCCAGCAGCCAGGACAGGGATGGCACAGATACGCAGTATTTT. Its translation: CASSQDRDGTDTQYF.

V and J are TRBV7-2 and TRBJ2-1, with no clear D. Trimming removed 4 bases at V and 0 bases at J, with 16 bases between. This CDR3 has 17 residues. Germline lookup yields CDR1 SGHTA and CDR2 FQGNSA. CDR3 nucleotide sequence: TGTGCCAGCAGCTCCCAGCCCCTAGGTAGCTCCTACAATGAGCAGTTCTTC. Residues: CASSSQPLGSSYNEQFF.

The chain combines TRBV28 with TRBJ2-1; tentatively, D is TRBD2 (6 bases). V was trimmed by 2 bases and J by 8 bases, leaving 10 bases between them. Germline values: CDR1 MDHEN, CDR2 SYDVKM. This CDR3 region has 13 residues. The CDR3 spells CASSLLGRHEQFF. In DNA form, the CDR3 reads TGTGCCAGCAGTTTACTGGGGAGGCATGAGCAGTTCTTC. Variable domain in full (rest from reference TRBV28 and TRBJ2-1): DVKVTQSSRYLVKRTGEKVFLECVQDMDHENMFWYRQDPGLGLRLIYFSYDVKMKEKGDIPEGYSVSREKKERFSLILESASTNQTSMYLCASSLLGRHEQFFGPGTRLTVL.

The chain combines TRBV5-4 with TRBJ1-1; no reliable D call. V lost 5 bases to trimming and J lost 2 bases, with 16 bases between them. Germline CDR1 is SGHNT and CDR2 is YYREEE (reference sequence). This CDR3 is 15 amino acids long. The CDR3 region is CASSTNTKRNTEAFF. CDR3 sequence (DNA): TGTGCCAGCAGTACAAACACTAAAAGAAACACTGAAGCTTTCTTT.

J is TRBJ2-1 and V is TRBV5-1, with 7 bases matching TRBD1. V was clipped by 2 bases and J by 0 bases; unmatched bases: 2. The CDR3 is made up of 15 amino acids. Germline V gene lookup returns CDR1 SGHRS and CDR2 YFSETQ. The CDR3 protein is CASSLGTASYNEQFF. The CDR3 region has the DNA TGCGCCAGCAGCTTAGGGACAGCCTCCTACAATGAGCAGTTCTTC.

This sequence joins TRBV6-5 and TRBJ2-7, with TRBD1 matching over 7 bases. CDR1 MNHEY and CDR2 SVGAGI come from the germline V gene. Unmatched junction bases numbered 7, after V lost 7 bases and J lost 4 bases. CDR3 size: 13 residues. This CDR3 is CASTVARGYEQYF. The DNA for the CDR3 is TGTGCCAGCACCGTAGCCAGGGGGTACGAGCAGTACTTC.

The table lists this clone with a count of one. The chain uses TRBV6-5 and TRBJ2-7, with D maybe TRBD1 (5 bases). V was cut by 6 bases and J by 2 bases, with 11 bases left in between. The CDR3 is 13 amino acids. CDR1 is MNHEY, CDR2 SVGAGI, per germline. The CDR3 DNA reads TGTGCCAGCAGCCCGACAGCCCCCTACGAGCAGTACTTC. Its protein is CASSPTAPYEQYF.

This chain joins TRBV27 and TRBJ2-1, with D tentatively TRBD1 (6 bases). With 5 bases removed from V and 4 bases from J, the gap between germline ends came to 18 bases. The CDR3 is 16 amino acids. Germline V lookup: CDR1 MNHEY, CDR2 SMNVEV (reference sequence). CDR3 in amino acids: CASSPEVGATYNEQFF. Written as DNA, the CDR3 is TGTGCCAGCAGTCCTGAAGTGGGGGCCACTTACAATGAGCAGTTCTTC.

The chain is built from TRBV7-3 and TRBJ1-1; unclear D gene. The CDR3 has 16 amino acids. V dropped 5 bases and J dropped 6 bases, with 22 bases sitting between them. The germline V gene has CDR1 SGHTA and CDR2 FQGTGA. For the CDR3, the DNA is TGTGCCAGCAGCCCCTGGACGGGGTTAGGTTCTTCTGAAGCTTTCTTT. Translating gives CASSPWTGLGSSEAFF.

The V call is TRBV7-2, the J call TRBJ2-7, with TRBD2 identical over 8 bases. Germline loops: CDR1 SGHTA, CDR2 FQGNSA. The trim removed 5 bases at V and 3 bases at J, leaving 6 bases unmatched. CDR3 size: 14 residues. In DNA form, the CDR3 reads TGTGCCAGCAGCCGACTAGCGTTGTACTACGAGCAGTACTTC. Translated: CASSRLALYYEQYF. Full variable domain (rest looked up from reference TRBV7-2 and TRBJ2-7): GAGVSQSPSNKVTEKGKDVELRCDPISGHTALYWYRQSLGQGLEFLIYFQGNSAPDKSGLPSDRFSAERTGGSVSTLTIQRTQQEDSAVYLCASSRLALYYEQYFGPGTRLTVT.

The CDR3 bases are TGTGCCAGCAGTTTAGACAGGGGGCCCTATGGCTACACCTTC. Its translation: CASSLDRGPYGYTF. This sequence joins TRBV28 and TRBJ1-2; TRBD1 matches 10 bases. Germline V gives CDR1 MDHEN, CDR2 SYDVKM. The length of the CDR3 is 14 residues. V gave up 2 bases and J gave up 4 bases; unmatched junction bases: 1.

This clone was seen once. The CDR3 reads CTSSRRLARGETQYF. CDR3 bases: TGCACCAGCAGCCGCAGACTAGCGCGTGGGGAGACCCAGTACTTC. The chain couples TRBV1 to TRBJ2-5; TRBD2 is taken as the D call from the table, unchecked against the DNA. TRBV1 corresponds to a pseudogene. There are 15 residues in the CDR3.

The CDR3 loop is CASSTGQVSEQYF. The CDR3 bases are TGTGCCAGCAGTACAGGACAGGTCAGTGAGCAGTACTTC. The V call is TRBV6-5, the J call TRBJ2-5, with 7 bases lining up with TRBD1. Losses at the gene ends were 5 bases for V and 11 bases for J; bases not matched to a gene: 11. This CDR3 has 13 residues. Per germline, CDR1 MNHEY and CDR2 SVGAGI.

CDR3 sequence reads: CASSLSRLQETQYF. The DNA of the CDR3 is TGTGCCAGCAGCTTAAGCAGGCTACAAGAGACCCAGTACTTC. J is TRBJ2-5 and V is TRBV7-9; D gene unclear. Germline V gene lookup returns CDR1 SEHNR and CDR2 FQNEAQ (reference sequence). V was clipped by 2 bases and J by 2 bases, with 9 bases between them. CDR3 size: 14 residues.

The gene calls are TRBV15 and TRBJ1-1; D is unresolved. This CDR3 comprises 15 residues. Germline CDR1 is LNHNV and CDR2 is YYDKDF (reference sequence). V shed 5 bases and J shed 2 bases, with 15 bases lying between them. CDR3 nucleotides: TGTGCCACCAGCTCCCGCAGATCAATTAACACTGAAGCTTTCTTT. This encodes CATSSRRSINTEAFF.

This clone was detected once. The chain carries TRBV5-6 and TRBJ1-2; TRBD1 matches at 8 bases. The CDR3 has 16 residues. With V trimmed by 0 bases and J by 5 bases, 9 bases remained unmatched. CDR1 SGHDT and CDR2 YYEEEE come from the germline V gene. Here the CDR3 reads CASSLVAGGLDYGYTF. The CDR3 coding sequence is TGTGCCAGCAGCTTGGTGGCAGGGGGCCTCGATTATGGCTACACCTTC.

The genes are TRBV9 and TRBJ2-5, with 8 bases fitting TRBD2. CDR3 length equals 15 residues. V was clipped by 0 bases and J by 5 bases; unmatched bases: 6. Germline CDR1 and CDR2: SGDLS and YYNGEE. The CDR3 sequence is CASSVEAGGRETQYF. As DNA, the CDR3 is TGTGCCAGCAGCGTAGAGGCGGGAGGACGCGAGACCCAGTACTTC.

The V call is TRBV21-1, the J call TRBJ2-5; TRBD2, the D gene given by the table, was not confirmed from the DNA. TRBV21-1 is a known pseudogene. This CDR3 contains 15 residues. The CDR3 DNA is TGTGCCAGCAGCAAAGGACTACCGGGACAAGAGACCCAGTACTTC. It is translated as CASSKGLPGQETQYF.

V gene TRBV11-2 combines with J gene TRBJ2-7; possible D gene TRBD1, 6 bases. The CDR3 consists of 15 residues. CDR1 and CDR2 (germline): SGHAT, FQNNGV. V dropped 3 bases and J dropped 0 bases, with 12 bases sitting between them. The CDR3 loop reads CASSFSGVRSYEQYF. DNA for the CDR3: TGTGCCAGCAGCTTTTCAGGGGTCCGCTCCTACGAGCAGTACTTC.

The J gene is TRBJ2-7, the V gene TRBV28; 8 positions agree with TRBD2. Losses at the gene ends were 10 bases for V and 4 bases for J; bases not matched to a gene: 15. CDR3 length: 15 amino acids. Germline V CDR1 and CDR2: MDHEN, SYDVKM. The CDR3 region has the DNA TGTGCCACCCTCATGGGGGGACTAGAGGGATACGAGCAGTACTTC. Residues: CATLMGGLEGYEQYF.

The CDR3 region is CASSETRDRAGGYTF. The DNA for the CDR3 is TGTGCCAGCAGTGAAACCCGAGACAGGGCGGGTGGCTACACCTTC. This chain links TRBV6-1 with TRBJ1-2; 7 nucleotides match TRBD1. Germline-derived CDR1 and CDR2 are MNHNS and SASEGT. V lost 2 bases and J lost 7; bases outside the gene matches: 10. This CDR3 contains 15 residues.

The chain links TRBV4-3 to TRBJ2-7; maybe TRBD1 (6 bases). V lost 4 bases and J 2 bases, leaving 15 bases between the germline ends. CDR1 and CDR2 from the germline V gene are LGHNA and YSLEER. This CDR3 comprises 15 residues. The CDR3 DNA sequence: TGCGCCAGCAGCCGCCACACTACAGGGCCCTACGAGCAGTACTTC. This encodes CASSRHTTGPYEQYF.

This chain connects TRBV5-6 to TRBJ1-3; TRBD1 agrees at 7 bases. Trimming removed 3 bases from V and 0 bases from J; junction bases left unmatched: 12. Germline values: CDR1 SGHDT, CDR2 YYEEEE. The CDR3 is made up of 18 amino acids. CDR3: CASSSTGSHSSSGNTIYF. CDR3 nucleotides: TGTGCCAGCAGCTCGACAGGGTCCCACTCGAGCTCTGGAAACACCATATATTTT.

CDR3 DNA sequence: TGTGCCAGCAGCTCCTGGGACAGGGGGCACGGTGAGCAGTTCTTC. Amino acids: CASSSWDRGHGEQFF. The chain joins TRBV7-2 to TRBJ2-1; 12 bases map to TRBD1. J was trimmed by 9 bases and V by 4 bases; bases with no gene match: 7. The germline CDR1 and CDR2 sequences are SGHTA and FQGNSA. There are 15 residues in the CDR3.

The gene calls are TRBV28 and TRBJ1-1, with D possibly matching TRBD1 (6 bases). The CDR3 length is 13 residues. V shed 6 bases and J shed 5 bases, with 13 bases lying between them. Germline loops: CDR1 MDHEN, CDR2 SYDVKM. Written as DNA, the CDR3 is TGTGCCAGCAGAGACACCAGGGGAACTGAAGCTTTCTTT. This encodes CASRDTRGTEAFF.

This sequence joins TRBV10-3 and TRBJ2-5; 7 bases are a match to TRBD1. This CDR3 has 16 residues. Trimming cost V 0 bases and J 4 bases; bases outside gene matches: 8. In germline, CDR1 is ENHRY, CDR2 SYGVKD. The CDR3 coding sequence is TGTGCCATCAGTGAGTCAGGGGGCGAGGTTGGAGAGACCCAGTACTTC. This sequence encodes CAISESGGEVGETQYF.